The 16 T cell receptor beta chains listed next were all sequenced from one sample in a study of T cell clonality in common variable immunodeficiency. Study observations and caveats: Reportedly, TCR beta sequences from common variable immunodeficiency showed fewer deletions and N-nucleotide insertions.

Profiling relied on immunoSEQ multiplex PCR, and the TCRdb table lists in-frame clones only, not all of them. The specimen gives 23,000 or so clones without singletons; the ten biggest hold approximately 8.9%. These receptors have no identified antigens. The source material was peripheral blood mononuclear cells. The receptors shown here come from a human donor with common variable immunodeficiency.

This clone was counted only a few times. With the read ending 3 residues before the CDR3 end, the germline J gene is used to fill in that end. The chain employs TRBV19 and TRBJ2-1; TRBD2 agrees at 14 bases. Losses at the gene ends were 4 bases for V and 9 bases for J; bases not matched to a gene: 14. Germline CDR1 is LNHDA and CDR2 is SQIVND (reference sequence). The CDR3 runs to 18 residues. The chain's CDR3 is CASSKSTPGLAGVPEQFF. CDR3 bases read: TGTGCCAGTAGTAAATCAACCCCGGGACTAGCGGGAGTTCCTGAG. Complete variable domain (other parts from reference TRBV19 and TRBJ2-1): DGGITQSPKYLFRKEGQNVTLSCEQNLNHDAMYWYRQDPGQGLRLIYYSQIVNDFQKGDIAEGYSVSREKKESFPLTVTSAQKNPTAFYLCASSKSTPGLAGVPEQFFGPGTRLTVL.

This clone was seen at least ten times. Sequencing ends 3 residues short of the CDR3 end; the germline J gene provides the rest. The chain employs TRBV30 and TRBJ1-2, with D unclear. The CDR3 consists of 13 residues. Per germline, CDR1 GTSNPN and CDR2 SVGIG (reference sequence). The CDR3 sequence is CAWSLNPSGGYTF. CDR3 DNA, as far as it was read: TGTGCCTGGTCCCTGAATCCCTCGGGGGGC.

Details on this clone: The read ends 3 residues shy of where the CDR3 ends; the end is completed using the germline J gene. This rearrangement joins TRBV19 to TRBJ1-5, with D perhaps matching TRBD1 (5 bases). The length of the CDR3 is 15 residues. CDR1 and CDR2 (germline): LNHDA, SQIVND (reference sequence). V was cut by 2 bases and J by 2 bases, with 10 bases left in between. The part of the CDR3 DNA that was read is TGTGCCAGTAGTATATGGGGGGGAGGCAATCAGCCC. As protein: CASSIWGGGNQP. The whole CDR3 region reads CASSIWGGGNQPQHF.

This clone was seen many times. The read halts 3 residues ahead of the CDR3 end, with the missing end drawn from the germline J gene. This chain connects TRBV2 to TRBJ2-3; TRBD2 is a possible D gene (5 bases). Deletions cut 6 bases from V and 6 bases from J, with 16 bases between. In germline, CDR1 is SNHLY, CDR2 FYNNEI. There are 14 residues in the CDR3. The sequenced CDR3 bases are TGTGCCAGCAGGAGGGTGGAGTCGCCGGATACG. It translates to CASRRVESPDT. The whole CDR3 reads CASRRVESPDTQYF.

This clone was counted ten times or more. The DNA read from the CDR3 is TGTGCCAGCAGCTTACAGGGGACGGAGACC. Its translation is CASSLQGTET. The full-length CDR3 reads as CASSLQGTETQYF. The V call is TRBV7-3, the J call TRBJ2-5; tentative D call: TRBD1 (6 bases). The sequence runs out 3 residues before the end of the CDR3; the remainder is reconstructed from the germline J gene. There are 13 residues in the CDR3. The germline V gene has CDR1 SGHTA and CDR2 FQGTGA. V lost 2 bases to trimming and J lost 5 bases, with 9 bases between them.

This clone occurred many times. The read comes to an end 3 residues before the CDR3 does, leaving the germline J gene to fill in the end. V gene TRBV2 combines with J gene TRBJ2-3; 7 positions agree with TRBD1. The CDR3 is 14 residues long. Germline-derived CDR1 and CDR2 are SNHLY and FYNNEI. Germline trimming cut 9 bases from V and 3 bases from J; bases unmatched to any gene: 9. Incomplete CDR3 DNA: TGTGCCAGAGGATACAGGGGCGGGACAGATACG. It is translated as CARGYRGGTDT. The whole CDR3 reads CARGYRGGTDTQYF.

This clone was observed many times. The read ends 3 residues before the CDR3 terminus; that terminus is restored from the germline J gene. The chain recombines TRBV10-3 with TRBJ1-1; TRBD1 aligns across 7 bases. The CDR3 contains 13 residues. Germline V gene data show CDR1 as ENHRY and CDR2 as SYGVKD. V lost 10 bases and J lost 2; bases outside the gene matches: 7. The CDR3 bases that were read are TGTGCCACGGAGACAGGGCCTAACACTGAA. It is translated as CATETGPNTE. In full, the CDR3 is CATETGPNTEAFF.

This clone was recorded many times. The missing CDR3 end, 3 residues past where the read stops, is filled in from the germline J gene. The chain joins TRBV18 to TRBJ2-7; the match to TRBD1 covers 8 bases. The V and J ends lost 6 bases and 2 bases, in that order; junction bases with no gene match: 6. The CDR3 consists of 14 residues. In germline, CDR1 is KGHSH, CDR2 LQKENI. The CDR3 here is CASSPGQDAYEQYF. CDR3 DNA, as far as it was read: TGTGCCAGCTCCCCGGGACAGGACGCCTACGAG. Supplemented by reference TRBV18 and TRBJ2-7, the full variable domain reads NAGVMQNPRHLVRRRGQEARLRCSPMKGHSHVYWYRQLPEEGLKFMVYLQKENIIDESGMPKERFSAEFPKEGPSILRIQQVVRGDSAAYFCASSPGQDAYEQYFGPGTRLTVT.

This clone has a count of ten or more. The CDR3 loop is CASSITSDFYGYTF. The sequenced CDR3 bases are TGTGCCAGTAGTATTACGTCAGATTTCTATGGC. J is TRBJ1-2 and V is TRBV19; no firm D call. The CDR3 goes on 3 residues after the read ends, and that part is filled in from the germline J gene. Trimming pared 3 bases from V and 4 bases from J, leaving 12 bases between. Per germline, CDR1 LNHDA and CDR2 SQIVND (reference sequence). The CDR3 has 14 residues.

As to this clone: From the germline J gene comes the end of the CDR3, since the read stops 3 residues before it. The chain has TRBV2 and TRBJ1-1; D is perhaps TRBD1 (5 bases). The V gene's germline CDR1 is SNHLY and CDR2 FYNNEI. Trimming took 6 bases from V and 6 from J, leaving 14 bases between them. The CDR3 sequence is 13 residues long. The part of the CDR3 DNA that was read is TGTGCCAGCAGGAAGAGGGGCTCCTCTGAA. Its translation is CASRKRGSSE. The full CDR3 protein is CASRKRGSSEAFF.

This clone was counted ten times or more. Read coverage stops 3 residues before the CDR3 terminus; the germline J gene supplies the remainder. The V call is TRBV18, the J call TRBJ2-7, with 7 nucleotides matching TRBD1. The CDR3 totals 13 residues. From germline, CDR1 is KGHSH and CDR2 LQKENI. With 3 bases clipped from V and 3 bases from J, the junction kept 2 bases outside the gene matches. The part of the CDR3 DNA that was read is TGTGCCAGCTCACCCGGACAGGACTACGAG. Amino acids: CASSPGQDYE. The full CDR3 sequence reads CASSPGQDYEQYF.

In the case of this clone: The CDR3 end is not reached by the read, which stops 3 residues before it; the germline J gene fills it in. The rearrangement uses TRBV11-2 and TRBJ2-1, with TRBD2 identical over 9 bases. Unmatched junction bases numbered 6, after V lost 5 bases and J lost 7 bases. This CDR3 has 14 residues. Germline-derived CDR1 and CDR2 are SGHAT and FQNNGV. The DNA read from the CDR3 is TGTGCCAGCAGCCCCAGTAGCGGGAGAAATGAG. Its translation is CASSPSSGRNE. The full-length CDR3 reads as CASSPSSGRNEQFF.

As concerns this clone: The read comes to an end 3 residues before the CDR3 does, leaving the germline J gene to fill in the end. The rearrangement links TRBV7-6 to TRBJ1-6, with D unresolved. The V end lost 1 base, the J end lost 5 bases, and 6 bases lay between the germline ends. CDR3 length equals 14 residues. The germline V gene encodes CDR1 SGHVS and CDR2 FNYEAQ. The chain's CDR3 is CASSLGRDNSPLHF. CDR3 DNA (partial): TGTGCCAGCAGCTTAGGTCGGGATAATTCACCC.

This clone appeared a few times. The sequenced fragment ends 3 residues before the CDR3 boundary, so the rest is inferred from the germline J gene. This chain connects TRBV5-1 to TRBJ1-2, with 12 bases lining up with TRBD1. Germline assignment: CDR1 SGHRS and CDR2 YFSETQ. This CDR3 contains 14 residues. J was trimmed by 6 bases and V by 3 bases; bases with no gene match: 3. CDR3 DNA (partial): TGCGCCAGCAGCTCCGGGACAGGGGGCGATGGC. This gives the protein CASSSGTGGDG. The entire CDR3 protein is CASSSGTGGDGYTF. Filled out from reference TRBV5-1 and TRBJ1-2, the complete variable domain reads KAGVTQTPRYLIKTRGQQVTLSCSPISGHRSVSWYQQTPGQGLQFLFEYFSETQRNKGNFPGRFSGRQFSNSRSEMNVSTLELGDSALYLCASSSGTGGDGYTFGSGTRLTVV.

This clone has a handful of counts. The read falls 3 residues short of the CDR3 end, and the missing part is taken from the germline J gene. J is TRBJ2-1 and V is TRBV18, with a tentative D call TRBD2 (6 bases). The V and J ends lost 3 bases and 4 bases respectively, with 7 bases between them. The CDR3 has 13 amino acids. CDR1 and CDR2 (germline): KGHSH, LQKENI. CDR3 DNA, as far as it was read: TGTGCCAGCTCACCGGGGACTTACAATGAG. Translated, it gives CASSPGTYNE. The complete CDR3 reads CASSPGTYNEQFF.

Comment on this clone: The read halts 3 residues ahead of the CDR3 end, with the missing end drawn from the germline J gene. J is TRBJ2-4 and V is TRBV19; the match to TRBD1 covers 8 bases. The CDR3 contains 16 residues. CDR1 is LNHDA, CDR2 SQIVND, per germline (reference sequence). V was clipped by 7 bases and J by 1 base; unmatched bases: 9. The CDR3 bases that were read are TGTGCCAGTATGTCCTTCGGACAGGGTGCCAAAAACATT. Encoded protein: CASMSFGQGAKNI. The CDR3 in its entirety is CASMSFGQGAKNIQYF.